These 25 T cell receptor beta chains were sequenced from one sample in a study of blood T cell repertoires in COVID-19 (TCRdb year 2020). The library was generated by the immunoSEQ multiplex PCR assay. The immuneACCESS repertoire file appears here via TCRdb, limited to in-frame rearrangements. These files lack a portion of the clones; in checked studies, under half of the deficit traces to unresolved V genes, and the cause of the others is not known. The sample table records roughly 330,000 clones; roughly 83% of these occur just once. The top ten constitute under 2% of the sample. The sample comprised peripheral blood. These receptor sequences come from a woman aged 50 to 60 with acute or convalescent COVID-19.

This chain uses TRBV13 with TRBJ1-6, with TRBD1 matching over 7 bases. Germline assignment: CDR1 PRHDT and CDR2 FYEKMQ (reference sequence). The CDR3 totals 15 residues. Germline trimming cut 2 bases from V and 7 bases from J; bases unmatched to any gene: 5. The CDR3 protein is CASSLPTGSNSPLHF. The CDR3 region has the DNA TGTGCCAGCAGCTTACCGACAGGGTCCAATTCACCCCTCCACTTT.

This chain joins TRBV7-3 and TRBJ2-3; possible D gene TRBD2, 6 bases. V lost 0 bases and J 1 base, leaving 11 bases between the germline ends. The CDR3 loop spans 16 amino acids. Germline V gives CDR1 SGHTA, CDR2 FQGTGA. The CDR3 coding sequence is TGTGCCAGCAGCTTAACGGGGGAGGATGGCACAGATACGCAGTATTTT. It is translated as CASSLTGEDGTDTQYF.

The chain joins TRBV19 to TRBJ1-2, with D possibly being TRBD1 (5 bases). The CDR3 is made up of 14 amino acids. The V end lost 8 bases, the J end lost 6 bases, and 19 bases lay between the germline ends. Germline V gene lookup returns CDR1 LNHDA and CDR2 SQIVND (reference sequence). CDR3 in DNA: TGTGCCAGTCCCGAAGGAGCAGGGAGGGATGGCTACACCTTC. The encoded protein is CASPEGAGRDGYTF.

The V gene is TRBV28, the J gene TRBJ2-1; TRBD1 aligns across 9 bases. The CDR3 has 15 amino acids. After removal of 1 base from V and 10 bases from J, the junction contained 8 bases not matched to a gene. Germline lookup yields CDR1 MDHEN and CDR2 SYDVKM. CDR3 nucleotide sequence: TGTGCCAGCAGTTTATTTTTGGGACAGGGAAAGGAGCAGTTCTTC. Translating gives CASSLFLGQGKEQFF. The complete variable domain, with remaining parts taken from reference TRBV28 and TRBJ2-1, reads DVKVTQSSRYLVKRTGEKVFLECVQDMDHENMFWYRQDPGLGLRLIYFSYDVKMKEKGDIPEGYSVSREKKERFSLILESASTNQTSMYLCASSLFLGQGKEQFFGPGTRLTVL.

The chain is built from TRBV7-9 and TRBJ2-1, with TRBD2 matching over 10 bases. Per germline, CDR1 SEHNR and CDR2 FQNEAQ (reference sequence). The CDR3 is made up of 14 amino acids. With 3 bases clipped from V and 9 bases from J, the junction kept 5 bases outside the gene matches. The CDR3 nucleotides read TGTGCCAGCAGCTTTGGAGCGGGAGGGCGTGAGCAGTTCTTC. It codes for CASSFGAGGREQFF.

The chain recombines TRBV7-2 with TRBJ2-1, with 7 bases aligning to TRBD2. Trimming took 2 bases from V and 5 from J; bases not matched to a gene: 3. Germline V gives CDR1 SGHTA, CDR2 FQGNSA. This CDR3 region has 14 residues. For the CDR3, the DNA is TGTGCCAGCAGCTTATCCCTAGCGGACAATGAGCAGTTCTTC. It specifies CASSLSLADNEQFF.

The chain links TRBV6-2 or TRBV6-3 to TRBJ1-6; D is perhaps TRBD1 (5 bases). Trimming pared 6 bases from V and 6 bases from J, leaving 12 bases between. CDR1 is MNHEY and CDR2 is SVGEGT in the germline V gene. The CDR3 runs 14 residues. CDR3 protein: CASSNGGSNSPLHF. The CDR3 DNA is TGTGCCAGCAGCAACGGGGGATCTAATTCACCCCTCCACTTT.

The rearrangement links TRBV11-3 to TRBJ2-1; 7 positions match TRBD2. This CDR3 has 14 amino acids. The J segment lost 7 bases and the V segment lost 8 bases, leaving 11 bases of the junction unmatched. Germline CDR1 and CDR2: SGHNT and YENEEA. The CDR3 loop reads CASQLDAGVNEQFF. The CDR3 nucleotides read TGTGCCAGCCAATTGGACGCGGGAGTTAATGAGCAGTTCTTC.

This sequence joins TRBV6-5 and TRBJ2-5, with D possibly being TRBD1 (6 bases). The CDR3 is 12 amino acids. V lost 8 bases and J lost 5, with 12 bases in between. CDR1 is MNHEY and CDR2 is SVGAGI in the germline V gene. The DNA of the CDR3 is TGTGCCAGCCGGACAGTCGGGGAGACCCAGTACTTC. Translated, it gives CASRTVGETQYF.

This clone has just one count. This chain joins TRBV28 and TRBJ2-2; D might be TRBD2 (5 bases). Germline CDR1 reads MDHEN; CDR2 reads SYDVKM. The CDR3 extends over 14 amino acids. The V end was cut by 5 bases, the J end by 3 bases, with 10 bases between. CDR3 amino acids: CASSLTADTGELFF. DNA for the CDR3: TGTGCCAGCAGTCTTACAGCGGACACCGGGGAGCTGTTTTTT.

The chain is built from TRBV7-9 and TRBJ2-6; possible D gene TRBD1, 5 bases. Germline loops: CDR1 SEHNR, CDR2 FQNEAQ (reference sequence). Trimming removed 6 bases at V and 0 bases at J, with 9 bases between. The CDR3 totals 15 residues. The CDR3 DNA reads TGTGCCAGCAGTCCCAGGGCCTCTGGGGCCAACGTCCTGACTTTC. Amino acid sequence: CASSPRASGANVLTF.

In this sample, this clone turned up once. The chain carries TRBV5-1 and TRBJ1-1; 11 bases align to TRBD1. With V trimmed by 0 bases and J by 0 bases, 10 bases remained unmatched. The CDR3 consists of 19 residues. CDR1 SGHRS and CDR2 YFSETQ come from the germline V gene. The CDR3 spells CASSLDPPGTGGMNTEAFF. CDR3 nucleotide sequence: TGCGCCAGCAGCTTGGACCCGCCCGGGACAGGGGGGATGAACACTGAAGCTTTCTTT.

This clone appeared a single time. Here the CDR3 reads CASSWGGSKDNEQFF. CDR3 DNA sequence: TGTGCCAGCAGTTGGGGCGGGAGCAAGGACAATGAGCAGTTCTTC. The J gene is TRBJ2-1, the V gene TRBV28; TRBD2 aligns across 7 bases. From germline, CDR1 is MDHEN and CDR2 SYDVKM. The V gene end was trimmed by 4 bases and the J gene end by 5 bases; junction bases not matched to a gene: 8. This CDR3 region has 15 residues.

J is TRBJ2-1 and V is TRBV27; 9 bases fit TRBD1. V lost 0 bases, J lost 9 bases, and 9 bases stayed unmatched. This CDR3 contains 16 residues. Germline-derived CDR1 and CDR2 are MNHEY and SMNVEV (reference sequence). Written as DNA, the CDR3 is TGTGCCAGCAGTTTATCCTTTCGGGACAGGGTTCGTGAGCAGTTCTTC. Its translation: CASSLSFRDRVREQFF.

The rearrangement uses TRBV23-1 and TRBJ1-1; D unclear. TRBV23-1 is labeled an ORF, and its function is uncertain. This CDR3 is 15 amino acids long. V lost 6 bases, J lost 0 bases, and 14 bases lay in between. CDR3 sequence reads: CASRPSGIMNTEAFF. As DNA, the CDR3 is TGCGCCAGCAGACCATCGGGGATAATGAACACTGAAGCTTTCTTT.

The V and J genes are TRBV28 and TRBJ2-7; 13 bases agree with TRBD2. The germline V gene has CDR1 MDHEN and CDR2 SYDVKM. The junction had 9 bases not matched to a gene; V was cut back by 7 bases and J by 3 bases. The CDR3 contains 16 residues. In DNA, the CDR3 is TGTGCCAGCACCCAACTAGCGGGAGGGCCTCTCTACGAGCAGTACTTC. Protein product: CASTQLAGGPLYEQYF.

The chain combines TRBV5-4 with TRBJ1-2; D is uncertain. This CDR3 comprises 14 residues. The germline V gene has CDR1 SGHNT and CDR2 YYREEE (reference sequence). Trimming cost V 2 bases and J 0 bases, with 8 bases left between them. This CDR3 is CASSFERTNYGYTF. The DNA for the CDR3 is TGTGCCAGCAGCTTTGAGCGAACTAACTATGGCTACACCTTC.

This rearrangement joins TRBV6-2 or TRBV6-3 to TRBJ1-1, with 8 bases fitting TRBD1. Germline lookup yields CDR1 MNHEY and CDR2 SVGEGT. V lost 3 bases, J lost 5 bases, and 5 bases stayed unmatched. The CDR3 extends over 14 amino acids. The CDR3 here is CASSYGDRSTEAFF. The CDR3 bases are TGTGCCAGCAGTTATGGGGACAGGAGTACTGAAGCTTTCTTT.

The J gene is TRBJ1-2, the V gene TRBV19, with D unclear. The CDR3 runs 14 residues. The V and J ends lost 5 bases and 0 bases respectively, with 10 bases between them. The germline CDR1 and CDR2 sequences are LNHDA and SQIVND (reference sequence). The DNA of the CDR3 is TGTGCCAGTAGTCTACGGGGTCCTAACTATGGCTACACCTTC. Protein sequence: CASSLRGPNYGYTF. Drawing the rest from reference TRBV19 and TRBJ1-2, the complete variable domain is DGGITQSPKYLFRKEGQNVTLSCEQNLNHDAMYWYRQDPGQGLRLIYYSQIVNDFQKGDIAEGYSVSREKKESFPLTVTSAQKNPTAFYLCASSLRGPNYGYTFGSGTRLTVV.

This clone has just one count. This chain links TRBV11-2 with TRBJ2-7; the D gene is possibly TRBD2 (5 bases). Trimming removed 5 bases at V and 1 base at J, with 12 bases between. Germline V CDR1 and CDR2: SGHAT, FQNNGV. The CDR3 contains 14 residues. CDR3 nucleotide sequence: TGTGCCAGCAGCCGAGAGGACTTTTCCTACGAGCAGTACTTC. Its protein product is CASSREDFSYEQYF.

This chain connects TRBV28 to TRBJ2-4, with TRBD2 as a possible D gene (6 bases). From germline, CDR1 is MDHEN and CDR2 SYDVKM. V gave up 2 bases and J gave up 1 base, with 12 bases separating them. This CDR3 spans 16 amino acids. In DNA form, the CDR3 reads TGTGCCAGCAGTTTAGGAGGGTCTCTGGCCAAAAACATTCAGTACTTC. Translating it yields CASSLGGSLAKNIQYF.

The chain has TRBV11-2 and TRBJ2-5, with TRBD2 matching 8 bases. Per the germline V gene, CDR1 is SGHAT and CDR2 is FQNNGV. V was clipped by 3 bases and J by 1 base; unmatched bases: 7. This CDR3 spans 16 amino acids. The CDR3: CASSFPGGPSQETQYF. The CDR3 nucleotides are TGTGCCAGCAGCTTCCCGGGAGGGCCCTCCCAAGAGACCCAGTACTTC.

This clone has a single count. The gene calls are TRBV7-9 and TRBJ2-1, with D possibly being TRBD1 (6 bases). In germline, CDR1 is SEHNR, CDR2 FQNEAQ (reference sequence). The CDR3 is 15 amino acids. The V end lost 7 bases, the J end lost 3 bases, and 16 bases lay between the germline ends. CDR3 in amino acids: CASTVSHRDYNEQFF. CDR3 in DNA: TGTGCCAGCACCGTGAGTCACAGGGACTACAATGAGCAGTTCTTC.

CDR3 in DNA: TGTGCCAGCAGCCAATCAAAGGGGGCTCTCTTCGTAAGGTCCTACAATGAGCAGTTCTTC. Residues: CASSQSKGALFVRSYNEQFF. The chain has TRBV16 and TRBJ2-1, with 7 nucleotides matching TRBD1. The junction had 15 bases not matched to a gene; V was cut back by 0 bases and J by 1 base. Germline loops: CDR1 KGHSY, CDR2 FQNENV. The CDR3 has 20 amino acids.

The V call is TRBV5-1, the J call TRBJ1-1, with 8 bases fitting TRBD1. In germline, CDR1 is SGHRS, CDR2 YFSETQ. The CDR3 runs to 15 residues. The ends lost 0 bases at V and 2 bases at J; junction bases unmatched: 3. CDR3 in amino acids: CASSLVGQANTEAFF. Written as DNA, the CDR3 is TGCGCCAGCAGCTTGGTGGGACAGGCTAACACTGAAGCTTTCTTT.